One and the same sample provided the 9 T cell receptor beta chains below, sequenced in a study of CD8 T cells in ankylosing spondylitis (dated by TCRdb to about 2017). The investigation overall reported the following: Blood from ankylosing spondylitis patients appeared to be characterized by a TCR beta motif composed of roughly 8 highly homologous amino acid variants.

Library generation was performed with 5' RACE. Instrument on record: Illumina HiSeq 2500. TCRdb's own reprocessing of the public reads used fastp at Q25 and MiXCR and kept productive beta chains. A single entry per CDR3 protein holds the most common genes and DNA from its merged rows. For this sample there are over 450,000 distinct CDR3 sequences; roughly 13% appear just once. Over 6.5% of the sample comes from the top ten. These receptors' targets are unknown. The source material was blood, either unsorted or a sorted T cell fraction (not recorded which). Receptors were obtained from a male donor with ankylosing spondylitis.

This clonotype has at least ten counts. The V and J genes are TRBV29-1 and TRBJ1-1; 8 bases fit TRBD1. This CDR3 is built from 12 residues. V shed 6 bases and J 4 bases; nucleotides not matched to a gene: 4. The germline CDR1 and CDR2 sequences are SQVTM and ANQGSEA. CDR3 protein: CSVSGGITEAFF. CDR3 DNA: TGCAGCGTCTCAGGGGGCATCACTGAAGCTTTCTTT. Filled out from reference TRBV29-1 and TRBJ1-1, the complete variable domain reads SAVISQKPSRDICQRGTSLTIQCQVDSQVTMMFWYRQQPGQSLTLIATANQGSEATYESGFVIDKFPISRPNLTFSTLTVSNMSPEDSSIYLCSVSGGITEAFFGQGTRLTVV.

This clonotype was detected only a few times. This sequence joins TRBV28 and TRBJ2-7; a weak D match, TRBD2 (5 bases). Germline V gene data show CDR1 as MDHEN and CDR2 as SYDVKM. Trimming stripped 3 bases from V and 5 bases from J, with 8 bases between. The CDR3 is 12 amino acids. The CDR3 loop reads CASSFNGNEQYV. The CDR3 DNA reads as TGTGCCAGCAGTTTCAACGGGAACGAGCAGTACGTC.

CDR3 coding DNA: TGCAGTGCTAGAGTTGCAGATACGCAGTATTTT. Translated, it gives CSARVADTQYF. The V call is TRBV20-1, the J call TRBJ2-3, with no clear D. The V and J ends lost 1 base and 4 bases respectively, with 3 bases between them. Germline CDR1 and CDR2: DFQATT and SNEGSKA (reference sequence). This CDR3 contains 11 residues.

The genes are TRBV25-1 and TRBJ2-1, with 12 bases lining up with TRBD2. The CDR3 loop spans 14 amino acids. CDR1 and CDR2 from the germline V gene are MGHDK and SYGVNS. Unmatched junction bases numbered 6, after V lost 6 bases and J lost 9 bases. The CDR3 DNA sequence: TGTGCCAGCAGAACTAGCGGGAGGTGGGGTGAGCAGTTCTTC. It yields the protein CASRTSGRWGEQFF.

The V and J genes are TRBV7-2 and TRBJ2-3; TRBD2 aligns across 9 bases. V shed 5 bases and J 14 bases; nucleotides not matched to a gene: 14. The CDR3 contains 14 residues. CDR1 and CDR2 from the germline V gene are SGHTA and FQGNSA. The CDR3 reads CASSPPGGLAGLYF. The CDR3 DNA follows: TGTGCCAGCAGCCCCCCTGGTGGGCTAGCGGGATTGTATTTT.

This clonotype was seen more than once but under ten times. The chain is built from TRBV12-3 or TRBV12-4 and TRBJ2-1; 7 bases agree with TRBD2. The CDR3 has 14 amino acids. The trim removed 4 bases at V and 8 bases at J, leaving 8 bases unmatched. The chain's CDR3 is CASSWTREVYEQFF. CDR3 sequence (DNA): TGTGCCAGCAGTTGGACTAGGGAGGTCTATGAGCAGTTCTTC.

This clonotype was found a few times. The V and J genes are TRBV4-1 and TRBJ2-3, with D perhaps matching TRBD2 (5 bases). The CDR3 length is 16 residues. Trimming shortened V by 1 base and J by 2 bases, and 13 bases separated the two germline ends. CDR1 is MGHRA and CDR2 is YSYEKL in the germline V gene. The CDR3 here is CASSQVGDLSTDTQYF. CDR3 in DNA: TGCGCCAGCAGCCAAGTGGGAGACTTATCCACAGATACGCAGTATTTT.

The table lists this clonotype with many counts. The chain couples TRBV7-2 to TRBJ2-3, with TRBD2 identical over 9 bases. CDR3 length: 15 residues. The germline gives CDR1 SGHTA, CDR2 FQGNSA. V was clipped by 2 bases and J by 7 bases; unmatched bases: 7. The CDR3 nucleotides are TGTGCCAGCAGCTTAAGAAGCGGGAGGCGGTATACGCAGTATTTT. Translating gives CASSLRSGRRYTQYF.

This clonotype was detected only once. This chain links TRBV12-3 or TRBV12-4 with TRBJ2-2, with TRBD2 matching 11 bases. CDR3 length equals 19 residues. Unmatched junction bases numbered 23, after V lost 11 bases and J lost 6 bases. The CDR3 loop is CAPMGGFNNSGRASGELFF. CDR3 DNA: TGTGCCCCCATGGGGGGTTTTAATAATAGCGGGAGGGCCTCCGGGGAGCTGTTTTTT.